The rows below give T cell receptor beta chains drawn from one sample of a study of blood T cell repertoires in COVID-19. Generated by immunoSEQ multiplex PCR, the TCRdb table keeps only in-frame clones and is missing some. The table lists a few hundred thousand clones, approximately 89% of them singletons, with about 1.7% in the top ten. Sequenced input: PBMCs or T cells enriched from blood (not recorded which). The source is a woman aged 30 to 39 who had recovered from COVID-19. Both conserved end residues are part of each CDR3. The order of the fields is CDR3 length, D gene, J gene, clone size, V gene, CDR3 DNA, CDR3 protein. D genes are given only for firm matches. Expanded clones get a size class; other rows say once, few or many, or leave the size out.

>12|-|TRBJ2-1|-|TRBV7-3
TGTGCCAGCAGGTCCGAGGGGGATGAGCAGTTCTTC
CASRSEGDEQFF
>15|-|TRBJ2-5|once|TRBV7-2
TGTGCCAGCAGCTTAGGCGGAGGGGAGTTAGAGACCCAGTACTTC
CASSLGGGELETQYF
>14|-|TRBJ1-1|-|TRBV6-5
TGTGCCAGCATCTCAGGATCTAAGAACACTGAAGCTTTCTTT
CASISGSKNTEAFF
>15|-|TRBJ1-1|-|TRBV27
TGTGCCAGCAGTTTATCCAGGGGATCGAACACTGAAGCTTTCTTT
CASSLSRGSNTEAFF
>11|-|TRBJ1-1|-|TRBV6-5
TGTGCCAGCAGTTATTATGGCGAAGCTTTCTTT
CASSYYGEAFF
>13|-|TRBJ1-6|-|TRBV6-1
TGTGCCAGCAGTGAACAGCCTGGAGGACCCCTCCACTTT
CASSEQPGGPLHF
>16|-|TRBJ2-7|-|TRBV4-3
TGCGCCAGCAGCCAACTACTCGGGGAGAGCTCCTACGAGCAGTACTTC
CASSQLLGESSYEQYF
>14|TRBD2|TRBJ2-7|-|TRBV6-5
TGTGCCAGCATCCGGGGGGGCGGCTCCTACGAGCAGTACTTC
CASIRGGGSYEQYF
>14|-|TRBJ2-7|-|TRBV27
TGTGCCAGCAGTTTATCGTGGAGATACTACGAGCAGTACTTC
CASSLSWRYYEQYF
>15|-|TRBJ2-6|-|TRBV5-6
TGTGCCAGCAGCTTTGGGGCTACCGGGGCCAACGTCCTGACTTTC
CASSFGATGANVLTF
>12|-|TRBJ2-7|few|TRBV10-3
TGTGCCATCAGTCGTGGAGGGTACGAGCAGTACTTC
CAISRGGYEQYF
>16|-|TRBJ2-2|-|TRBV6-1
TGTGCCAGCAGTGAAAGGCTAGCCCTAGCACCCGGGGAGCTGTTTTTT
CASSERLALAPGELFF
>17|TRBD2|TRBJ2-3|-|TRBV28
TGTGCCAGCAGTTTGACGGCTAGCGGGAGTAGCACAGATACGCAGTATTTT
CASSLTASGSSTDTQYF
>15|TRBD1|TRBJ2-7|once|TRBV5-1
TGCGCCAGCAGCTTGGGCGTGACAGGGGGCTACGAGCAGTACTTC
CASSLGVTGGYEQYF
>13|TRBD1|TRBJ1-2|-|TRBV27
TGTGCCAGCAGTCGAAGGGACAGCTATGGCTACACCTTC
CASSRRDSYGYTF
>16|TRBD1|TRBJ1-1|-|TRBV28
TGTGCCAGCACCTTTTACGGGACAGGGATGGGGACTGAAGCTTTCTTT
CASTFYGTGMGTEAFF
>15|TRBD2|TRBJ2-7|once|TRBV5-1
TGCGCCAGCAGCTTGGAGGCGACTAGCGGGATCGAGCAGTACTTC
CASSLEATSGIEQYF
>14|-|TRBJ1-1|-|TRBV5-1
TGCGCCAGCAGCACCAGGGGTGAGAACACTGAAGCTTTCTTT
CASSTRGENTEAFF
>17|-|TRBJ2-3|-|TRBV19
TGTGCCAGTAGTGGTCCGTTAACATGCTGTAGCACAGATACGCAGTATTTT
CASSGPLTCCSTDTQYF
>16|TRBD2|TRBJ2-2|-|TRBV3-1/TRBV3-2
TGTGCCAGCAGCCCGGTAGCGGGAGGACCCTCCGGGGAGCTGTTTTTT
CASSPVAGGPSGELFF
>12|-|TRBJ2-7|-|TRBV2
TGTGCCAGCGACAGACTCTCCTACGAGCAGTACTTC
CASDRLSYEQYF